This entry concerns a single T cell receptor (beta chain). This clonotype was observed once. Its antigen remains undetermined. No much larger clone exists at a distance of one base, and base qualities are not known. Single-read evidence is weak. Ophthalmopathy patients had moderately to severely active disease, Clinical Activity Score of at least 3, NOSPECS grade of at least 4, and disease duration under 3 months. Patients were excluded if they had other autoimmune diseases, uncontrolled infections, pregnancy or lactation. Clinical symptoms, serum thyroxine, TRAb, thyroid ultrasound and orbital computed tomography were used for diagnosis. Using Ficoll-Paque density gradient centrifugation, PBMCs were isolated from 9.5 to 10 ml of fresh peripheral blood. Total RNA was extracted with Trizol reagent and quality-checked on an Agilent 2100 Bioanalyzer. For repertoire sequencing, the TCR beta CDR3 regions were amplified from RNA transcripts. The first round of RT-PCR was done with HTBI primers and the Qiagen OneStep RT-PCR kit, and was followed by a second round of multiplex PCR, then size selection and purification. Libraries were sequenced paired-end with 100 bp reads on an Illumina HiSeq2000. Per the authors' processing: SOAPnuke was used to process the reads, throwing out any read that had adapters, had uncalled bases, had a mean Phred below 15, or lacked an exact constant-primer or identifier match. COPE v1.2.5 was used to merge the high-quality paired reads. Unique nucleotide sequences were defined as clonotypes and aligned to IMGT TRB V, D and J references using MiTCR v1.1. The analysis was limited to V-J combinations with a frequency above 0.0001, which together covered 98% to 99.2% of repertoires. A TCR clonal expansion and chaos score per V-J combination was defined as the ratio of F50 clonal expansion to chaos observed in the TCRdist matrix. Welch's t-statistics and random forest were used to reduce the features to about 12 V-J combinations, which were then used as input to a naive Bayes classifier. Thyroid-blood repertoire similarity was quantified with the Morisita-Horn index. The raw public data were reprocessed by TCRdb itself: fastp quality trimming at Q25, MiXCR clonotype calling, in-frame beta chains only. For every CDR3 protein sequence, its rows merge into one entry that carries the most common genes and DNA. The V and J calls follow TCRdb's processing rather than the paper's. The sample has over 150,000 distinct CDR3 sequences on record, around two fifths of them singletons. 4.5% to 6% of the sample comes from the top ten.

The data were taken from a study of Graves' ophthalmopathy and Graves' hyperthyroidism (dated by TCRdb to 2017 to 2018). Broadly, across the study: Peripheral blood was collected before any treatment was given, at the time of initial diagnosis. An independent validation cohort comprised 18 hyperthyroidism patients and roughly 15 patients who later progressed from hyperthyroidism to ophthalmopathy. The study used signatures of the TCR beta repertoire to tell Graves' ophthalmopathy apart from Graves' hyperthyroidism and to predict which patients would progress to ophthalmopathy. In total, 135 blood samples were TCR-sequenced: 43 ophthalmopathy, 75 hyperthyroidism and about 17 hyperthyroidism-to-ophthalmopathy patients. After sampling, hyperthyroidism patients received methimazole starting at 30 mg daily, and ophthalmopathy patients received high-dose intravenous methylprednisolone. T-cell repertoires of thyroid tissue and blood were compared in about six hyperthyroidism patients. A discovery set of 95 to 100 patients (43 ophthalmopathy, 55 to 60 stable hyperthyroidism) was enrolled to explore V-J signatures distinguishing ophthalmopathy from hyperthyroidism. The roughly 91 discovery patients were randomly divided into training and test sets at a 7:3 ratio.

Results the study describes overall, beyond this receptor: In validation, the model predicted ophthalmopathy progression with about 71% sensitivity and roughly 72% specificity; some twelve predicted patients were CT-confirmed with GO in a median of about 6.2 months. Sample size was not statistically predetermined, and group allocation was not concealed from the investigators. In cross-validation, the 13-signature model distinguished ophthalmopathy from stable hyperthyroidism with 85% to 90% sensitivity and roughly 81% specificity, and in the test set the corresponding values were approximately 80% and 68%. Most expanded thyroid clonotypes with frequency above 0.001 were also detected in blood, suggesting blood repertoires may reflect the thyroid immune response.

The trim is 4 bases for V and 8 bases for J, with a gap of 11 bases between the germline ends. The CDR3 measures 12 amino acids from cysteine to phenylalanine. Only CDR3 DNA is held: 36 bases, read in frame from base 1. What was sequenced was peripheral blood. Here the chain combines TRBV12-3 or TRBV12-4 and TRBJ1-2; TRBD1 is a possible D gene, resting on 5 matching bases. The receptor's source is a woman between 35 and 50 years old with Graves' ophthalmopathy. Donor details come from another sample of the same person, matched by shared clones. In nucleotides, the sequence is TGTGCCAGCAGTTCCCCGGGGCTCGGCTACACCTTC. Its translation is CASSSPGLGYTF.